Presented here are 20 T cell receptor beta chains from one specimen sequenced in a study of T cell responses to AZD1222 COVID-19 vaccine. This table comes from immunoSEQ multiplex PCR, and its TCRdb copy is limited to in-frame clones, with some not included. The top ten hold over 3% of the sample, which has over 120,000 clones, 80% to 95% seen once. The specimen comprised peripheral blood, sampled on day 0 of AZD1222 vaccination. The receptors derive from an adult in good health.

In this sample, this clone turned up once. The chain links TRBV24-1 to TRBJ1-2; no firm D call. The CDR3 covers 11 residues. Germline CDR1 is KGHDR and CDR2 is SFDVKD. V was clipped by 5 bases and J by 8 bases, with 8 bases between them. CDR3 amino acids: CATSVGKGYTF. In DNA, the CDR3 is TGTGCCACCAGTGTGGGGAAGGGCTACACCTTC.

J is TRBJ1-5 and V is TRBV19; D is unclear. Between the trimmed V and J ends, which lost 10 bases and 3 bases, there was a span of 19 bases. This CDR3 contains 15 residues. Germline CDR1 LNHDA, CDR2 SQIVND (reference sequence). In DNA form, the CDR3 reads TGTGCCACTGTACCGAACTGGAGTTCCAATCAGCCCCAGCATTTT. The encoded protein is CATVPNWSSNQPQHF. The entire variable domain, with the rest obtained from reference TRBV19 and TRBJ1-5, is as follows: DGGITQSPKYLFRKEGQNVTLSCEQNLNHDAMYWYRQDPGQGLRLIYYSQIVNDFQKGDIAEGYSVSREKKESFPLTVTSAQKNPTAFYLCATVPNWSSNQPQHFGDGTRLSIL.

The chain links TRBV10-1 to TRBJ1-1; D ambiguous. The germline gives CDR1 WNHNN, CDR2 SYGVQD (reference sequence). This CDR3 spans 13 amino acids. The V end was cut by 8 bases, the J end by 0 bases, with 10 bases between. The CDR3 nucleotides read TGCGCCAGCTCACCAGGCATGAACACTGAAGCTTTCTTT. Translation gives CASSPGMNTEAFF.

The chain recombines TRBV15 with TRBJ1-5, with D possibly matching TRBD1 (5 bases). The V gene lost 5 bases and the J gene lost 2 bases, with 10 bases spanning the gap. CDR3 length: 14 residues. Germline CDR1 and CDR2: LNHNV and YYDKDF (reference sequence). CDR3: CATSVQGGNQPQHF. The CDR3 DNA reads as TGTGCCACCAGCGTCCAGGGTGGCAATCAGCCCCAGCATTTT.

V gene TRBV27 combines with J gene TRBJ2-5, with D possibly being TRBD1 (6 bases). V lost 2 bases and J lost 6, with 19 bases in between. Germline V CDR1 and CDR2: MNHEY, SMNVEV (reference sequence). This CDR3 is built from 16 residues. CDR3 bases: TGTGCCAGCAGTTTAGATACAGGGTTTCGTCTCCAGACCCAGTACTTC. The encoded protein is CASSLDTGFRLQTQYF.

The V call is TRBV7-2, the J call TRBJ1-2; TRBD1 matches at 7 bases. This CDR3 spans 13 amino acids. Germline CDR1 SGHTA, CDR2 FQGNSA. The junction had 5 bases not matched to a gene; V was cut back by 5 bases and J by 5 bases. CDR3 loop: CASSPRTGYGYTF. CDR3 DNA: TGTGCCAGCAGCCCTCGGACAGGATATGGCTACACCTTC.

The chain links TRBV13 to TRBJ1-2, with D hard to call. CDR1 PRHDT and CDR2 FYEKMQ come from the germline V gene (reference sequence). The V end lost 5 bases, the J end lost 2 bases, and 6 bases lay between the germline ends. The CDR3 runs 12 residues. CDR3 sequence reads: CASSLRNYGYTF. The CDR3 DNA reads as TGTGCCAGCAGCCTCCGGAACTATGGCTACACCTTC.

This clone was detected only once. DNA for the CDR3: TGTGCCAGTTCTCAGGGGCGGTCTAGCCCTGATGTTCTCGTCTATGGCTACACCTTC. This sequence encodes CASSQGRSSPDVLVYGYTF. This chain links TRBV19 with TRBJ1-2, with D possibly matching TRBD1 (6 bases). This CDR3 region has 19 residues. Trimming took 8 bases from V and 4 from J, leaving 32 bases between them. Germline V CDR1 and CDR2: LNHDA, SQIVND (reference sequence).

V gene TRBV2 combines with J gene TRBJ1-2; 7 nucleotides match TRBD1. CDR1 is SNHLY and CDR2 is FYNNEI in the germline V gene. Germline trimming cut 7 bases from V and 8 bases from J; bases unmatched to any gene: 10. CDR3 length: 13 residues. The CDR3 DNA reads TGTGCCAGCATTACGACAGGGATCCGAGGCTACACCTTC. It yields the protein CASITTGIRGYTF.

This clone showed up just a few times. V usage is TRBV28 and J usage is TRBJ1-3; a possible D gene is TRBD1 (6 bases). V lost 0 bases to trimming and J lost 3 bases, with 9 bases between them. This CDR3 region has 15 residues. Germline CDR1 is MDHEN and CDR2 is SYDVKM. CDR3 residues: CASSLWGGGGNTIYF. CDR3 DNA sequence: TGTGCCAGCAGTTTATGGGGAGGGGGTGGAAACACCATATATTTT.

This chain connects TRBV7-9 to TRBJ1-5; D unclear. CDR1 is SEHNR, CDR2 FQNEAQ, per germline (reference sequence). Trimming shortened V by 4 bases and J by 3 bases, and 7 bases separated the two germline ends. The CDR3 extends over 13 amino acids. CDR3 in amino acids: CASSSTSNQPQHF. CDR3 DNA: TGTGCCAGCAGCTCCACCTCCAATCAGCCCCAGCATTTT.

This chain joins TRBV3-1 (or the pseudogene TRBV3-2) and TRBJ1-2; no reliable D call. The germline V and J ends were trimmed by 1 base and 3 bases, with 12 bases remaining between them. The CDR3 extends over 15 amino acids. From germline, CDR1 is LGHDT and CDR2 YNNKEL (reference sequence). The DNA for the CDR3 is TGTGCCAGCAGCCAAGCCCCGGGTAGGGACTATGGCTACACCTTC. It translates to CASSQAPGRDYGYTF.

This chain joins TRBV4-1 and TRBJ1-5; 7 bases are a match to TRBD1. Germline CDR1 and CDR2: MGHRA and YSYEKL. V was pared by 1 base and J by 5 bases, with 8 bases of the junction left unmatched. The CDR3 covers 16 residues. This CDR3 reads CASSQGLDRAHQPQHF. The CDR3 region has the DNA TGCGCCAGCAGCCAAGGCCTCGACAGGGCGCATCAGCCCCAGCATTTT.

The chain employs TRBV15 and TRBJ2-1; D possibly corresponds to TRBD1 (5 bases). Germline CDR1 LNHNV, CDR2 YYDKDF (reference sequence). The CDR3 length is 13 residues. The V and J ends lost 7 bases and 5 bases respectively, with 12 bases between them. CDR3 coding DNA: TGTGCCACCATTTGGGGCTCGGACAATGAGCAGTTCTTC. Translation gives CATIWGSDNEQFF.

V and J are TRBV2 and TRBJ1-5, with 7 bases lining up with TRBD1. The CDR3 is 17 residues long. Germline V gene data show CDR1 as SNHLY and CDR2 as FYNNEI. The V and J ends lost 2 bases and 9 bases, in that order; junction bases with no gene match: 16. CDR3 in DNA: TGTGCCAGCAGTGAATACACAGGGGCGGTTACTCTAATGCCCCAGCATTTT. It translates to CASSEYTGAVTLMPQHF.

The chain uses TRBV5-1 and TRBJ2-5; TRBD1 matches 8 bases. Trimming at V came to 0 bases and at J to 5 bases, leaving 12 bases not matched to a gene. The CDR3 is made up of 17 amino acids. Germline V lookup: CDR1 SGHRS, CDR2 YFSETQ. The CDR3 loop is CASSLDGQGARRETQYF. CDR3 nucleotide sequence: TGCGCCAGCAGCTTGGACGGGCAGGGGGCGCGGCGGGAGACCCAGTACTTC.

This clone was observed a handful of times. The chain couples TRBV6-6 to TRBJ2-7; D perhaps matches TRBD2 (7 bases). Trimming removed 6 bases from V and 5 bases from J, with 17 bases in between. CDR3 length: 14 amino acids. Germline V CDR1 and CDR2: MNHNY, SVGAGI (reference sequence). The CDR3 is CASSQGGGRDEQYF. CDR3 in DNA: TGTGCCAGCAGCCAAGGGGGGGGCAGGGACGAGCAGTACTTC.

The J gene is TRBJ2-4, the V gene TRBV4-2, with 8 bases that match TRBD2. This CDR3 spans 18 amino acids. Germline CDR1 reads LGHNA; CDR2 reads YNFKEQ. Trimming removed 0 bases from V and 1 base from J; junction bases left unmatched: 8. The CDR3 bases are TGTGCCAGCAGCCAAGATCCTTTATCGGGAGGGGCCAAAAACATTCAGTACTTC. Its protein is CASSQDPLSGGAKNIQYF.

The chain carries TRBV5-5 and TRBJ1-6, with TRBD1 as a possible D gene (5 bases). V was pared by 2 bases and J by 5 bases, with 20 bases between. Germline V gene lookup returns CDR1 SGHKS and CDR2 YYEKEE (reference sequence). CDR3 length: 18 residues. CDR3 nucleotide sequence: TGTGCCAGCAGCTTCCAGCCCCAGGGCCAAGGACATAATTCACCCCTCCACTTT. Translating it yields CASSFQPQGQGHNSPLHF. Complete variable domain (other parts from reference TRBV5-5 and TRBJ1-6): DAGVTQSPTHLIKTRGQQVTLRCSPISGHKSVSWYQQVLGQGPQFIFQYYEKEERGRGNFPDRFSARQFPNYSSELNVNALLLGDSALYLCASSFQPQGQGHNSPLHFGNGTRLTVT.

V and J are TRBV3-1 (or the pseudogene TRBV3-2) and TRBJ2-3, with TRBD2 matching over 7 bases. After removal of 8 bases from V and 6 bases from J, the junction contained 26 bases not matched to a gene. CDR1 is LGHDT and CDR2 is YNNKEL in the germline V gene (reference sequence). The CDR3 spans 19 residues. CDR3 DNA sequence: TGTGCCAGCTGTCCGAGGGGTTTAGCGGGCGGGGCATGTTCCGATACGCAGTATTTT. Its translation is CASCPRGLAGGACSDTQYF.